These 25 T cell receptor beta chains were sequenced from one sample in a study of blood T cell repertoires in COVID-19. Profiling relied on immunoSEQ multiplex PCR, and the TCRdb table lists in-frame clones only, not all of them. The sample contains 300,000 to 450,000 clones, about 90% of which appear only once. Sequenced sample: peripheral blood. The origin of the receptors is a woman in her thirties with COVID-19, enrolled during active disease.

V and J are TRBV11-2 and TRBJ2-2, with 7 bases identical to TRBD1. The V gene's germline CDR1 is SGHAT and CDR2 FQNNGV. The CDR3 contains 18 residues. J gave up 0 bases and V 1 base, and 8 bases lay outside the gene matches. CDR3 coding DNA: TGTGCCAGCAGCTTAGGGGGAACAGGGGAGTCGAACACCGGGGAGCTGTTTTTT. Translated, it gives CASSLGGTGESNTGELFF.

The table lists this clone with a count of one. The chain uses TRBV7-2 and TRBJ2-7, with TRBD2 matching 8 bases. The V and J ends lost 1 base and 7 bases, in that order; junction bases with no gene match: 6. CDR1 is SGHTA, CDR2 FQGNSA, per germline. The CDR3 has 14 amino acids. DNA for the CDR3: TGTGCCAGCAGCTTAGGCTCGGGGGGGACTGAGCAGTACTTC. Protein sequence: CASSLGSGGTEQYF.

The chain joins TRBV15 to TRBJ2-1; 8 nucleotides agree with TRBD1. CDR1 is LNHNV and CDR2 is YYDKDF in the germline V gene (reference sequence). The V segment lost 0 bases and the J segment 15 bases; nucleotides outside the gene matches: 7. The CDR3 runs 13 residues. CDR3 bases: TGTGCCACCAGCAGAGACGGACAGGGTACCCCGTTCTTC. As protein: CATSRDGQGTPFF.

The genes are TRBV6-2 or TRBV6-3 and TRBJ2-1, with 12 bases identical to TRBD2. Germline lookup yields CDR1 MNHEY and CDR2 SVGEGT. V was pared by 6 bases and J by 8 bases, with 11 bases of the junction left unmatched. This CDR3 has 16 residues. This CDR3 is CASSRWLAGGRYEQFF. CDR3 bases: TGTGCCAGCAGCCGATGGCTAGCGGGAGGGCGGTATGAGCAGTTCTTC.

The chain joins TRBV25-1 to TRBJ1-6; tentatively, D is TRBD1 (6 bases). V was cut by 6 bases and J by 10 bases, with 16 bases left in between. The CDR3 has 14 amino acids. Per germline, CDR1 MGHDK and CDR2 SYGVNS. CDR3 sequence reads: CASSEQGLLSPLHF. DNA of the CDR3: TGTGCCAGCAGCGAACAGGGTCTCTTATCACCCCTCCACTTT.

This chain uses TRBV5-5 with TRBJ2-3; D is ambiguous. Germline CDR1 reads SGHKS; CDR2 reads YYEKEE (reference sequence). With 3 bases removed from V and 1 base from J, the gap between germline ends came to 18 bases. This CDR3 is built from 17 residues. The CDR3 DNA follows: TGTGCCAGCAGCTCCGAACCGACTCCCTGGGGCACAGATACGCAGTATTTT. Amino acid sequence: CASSSEPTPWGTDTQYF.

The chain links TRBV18 to TRBJ2-4; TRBD1 aligns across 9 bases. Germline lookup yields CDR1 KGHSH and CDR2 LQKENI. J gave up 3 bases and V 3 bases, and 6 bases lay outside the gene matches. The CDR3 loop spans 16 amino acids. CDR3 residues: CASSPGTGSGKNIQYF. The DNA for the CDR3 is TGTGCCAGCTCACCCGGGACAGGGTCTGGCAAAAACATTCAGTACTTC.

In this sample, this clone turned up once. The chain joins TRBV28 to TRBJ1-4; 11 positions agree with TRBD1. Germline CDR1 reads MDHEN; CDR2 reads SYDVKM. This CDR3 region has 15 residues. After removal of 3 bases from V and 6 bases from J, the junction contained 3 bases not matched to a gene. The CDR3 loop reads CASSFPGQGDEKLFF. The CDR3 region has the DNA TGTGCCAGCAGTTTCCCGGGACAGGGGGATGAAAAACTGTTTTTT.

This chain links TRBV3-1 (or the pseudogene TRBV3-2) with TRBJ2-5, with 9 bases lining up with TRBD2. Germline loops: CDR1 LGHDT, CDR2 YNNKEL (reference sequence). The ends lost 4 bases at V and 2 bases at J; junction bases unmatched: 5. The CDR3 runs to 15 residues. In nucleotides, the CDR3 is TGTGCCAGCAGCCCGCGGGGGGGCCTACAAGAGACCCAGTACTTC. It is translated as CASSPRGGLQETQYF.

CDR3 DNA: TGCGCCAGCAGCTTGGGATCTGCTAGCGGGGGTACAGATACGCAGTATTTT. This sequence encodes CASSLGSASGGTDTQYF. The chain couples TRBV5-1 to TRBJ2-3, with TRBD2 matching 10 bases. V lost 0 bases to trimming and J lost 3 bases; unmatched junction nucleotides: 7. This CDR3 region has 17 residues. CDR1 is SGHRS, CDR2 YFSETQ, per germline.

The chain has TRBV6-5 and TRBJ2-1; 14 bases line up with TRBD2. Unmatched junction bases numbered 8, after V lost 8 bases and J lost 8 bases. CDR3 length equals 15 residues. Per the germline V gene, CDR1 is MNHEY and CDR2 is SVGAGI. Here the CDR3 reads CASGQTSGRVHEQFF. The CDR3 coding sequence is TGTGCCAGCGGGCAGACTAGCGGGAGGGTTCATGAGCAGTTCTTC.

V and J are TRBV18 and TRBJ2-7; D perhaps matches TRBD2 (7 bases). The germline CDR1 and CDR2 sequences are KGHSH and LQKENI. The V end lost 3 bases, the J end lost 5 bases, and 14 bases lay between the germline ends. CDR3 length: 14 amino acids. The CDR3 DNA is TGTGCCAGCTCACCGGAAACAGGGACTAACGAGCAGTACTTC. This codes for CASSPETGTNEQYF.

The CDR3 is CASSIVRLHTGELFF. The CDR3 DNA is TGTGCCAGTAGTATCGTCCGACTGCACACCGGGGAGCTGTTTTTT. The V gene is TRBV19, the J gene TRBJ2-2; D gene unclear. Looked up from germline, CDR1 is LNHDA and CDR2 is SQIVND (reference sequence). CDR3 length: 15 amino acids. The V gene lost 3 bases and the J gene lost 3 bases, with 11 bases spanning the gap.

The rearrangement links TRBV2 to TRBJ2-5, with 13 nucleotides matching TRBD2. From germline, CDR1 is SNHLY and CDR2 FYNNEI. CDR3 length equals 16 residues. The V gene end was trimmed by 4 bases and the J gene end by 3 bases; junction bases not matched to a gene: 5. For the CDR3, the DNA is TGTGCCAGCAGTGCCCTGGGGACTAGCGGGGAAGAGACCCAGTACTTC. Translated, it gives CASSALGTSGEETQYF.

This clone came up once. The chain couples TRBV29-1 to TRBJ1-2, with 9 bases matching TRBD1. The CDR3 is 12 residues long. Germline CDR1 SQVTM, CDR2 ANQGSEA. The junction had 6 bases not matched to a gene; V was cut back by 6 bases and J by 7 bases. In DNA form, the CDR3 reads TGCAGCGTCGAACAGGGGGCCGGTGGCTACACCTTC. Protein sequence: CSVEQGAGGYTF.

The gene calls are TRBV24-1 and TRBJ1-5; D is unclear. CDR3 length: 12 residues. The V gene lost 4 bases and the J gene lost 8 bases, with 8 bases spanning the gap. CDR1 and CDR2 from the germline V gene are KGHDR and SFDVKD. CDR3 bases: TGTGCCACCAGTGACGGGGTGGAGCCCCAGCATTTT. This codes for CATSDGVEPQHF.

The CDR3 sequence: CASSPGGGRYGEQYF. The CDR3 coding sequence is TGTGCCAGCTCACCAGGGGGGGGCCGTTATGGCGAGCAGTACTTC. This chain links TRBV18 with TRBJ2-7, with D perhaps matching TRBD2 (7 bases). CDR3 length: 15 residues. Germline CDR1 is KGHSH and CDR2 is LQKENI. V was pared by 2 bases and J by 6 bases, with 17 bases between.

V gene TRBV5-4 combines with J gene TRBJ1-2; D perhaps matches TRBD1 (5 bases). The germline V gene has CDR1 SGHNT and CDR2 YYREEE (reference sequence). V dropped 5 bases and J dropped 8 bases, with 16 bases sitting between them. CDR3 length: 13 amino acids. Here the CDR3 reads CASRRDWEGGYTF. Here the CDR3 DNA reads TGTGCCAGCAGGAGGGACTGGGAAGGCGGCTACACCTTC. The full variable domain, in which reference TRBV5-4 and TRBJ1-2 provide the parts outside the CDR3, is ETGVTQSPTHLIKTRGQQVTLRCSSQSGHNTVSWYQQALGQGPQFIFQYYREEENGRGNFPPRFSGLQFPNYSSELNVNALELDDSALYLCASRRDWEGGYTFGSGTRLTVV.

CDR3 DNA: TGTGCCAGTAGTATGGTCGTGGGGTGGACAACCGTATCCGGCTACACCTTC. The encoded protein is CASSMVVGWTTVSGYTF. The chain combines TRBV19 with TRBJ1-2, with D maybe TRBD1 (5 bases). Per the germline V gene, CDR1 is LNHDA and CDR2 is SQIVND (reference sequence). The CDR3 contains 17 residues. Trimming stripped 3 bases from V and 8 bases from J, with 25 bases between.

The V and J genes are TRBV7-8 and TRBJ2-5; 7 bases match TRBD1. Germline CDR1 SGHVS, CDR2 FQNEAQ. This CDR3 is built from 16 residues. With V trimmed by 5 bases and J by 6 bases, 15 bases remained unmatched. Written as DNA, the CDR3 is TGTGCCAGCAGCCAGAAGAAAGACAGGGTCTTGCAGACCCAGTACTTC. Amino acids: CASSQKKDRVLQTQYF.

The chain combines TRBV6-5 with TRBJ1-6, with D possibly being TRBD1 (6 bases). The V gene's germline CDR1 is MNHEY and CDR2 SVGAGI. CDR3 length equals 15 residues. The V gene lost 6 bases and the J gene lost 8 bases, with 17 bases spanning the gap. CDR3 in amino acids: CASSLSQGPDSPLHF. The CDR3, as DNA: TGTGCCAGCAGCCTCAGCCAGGGGCCGGATTCACCCCTCCACTTT.

The genes are TRBV20-1 and TRBJ2-7, with D maybe TRBD1 (6 bases). Trimming cost V 3 bases and J 4 bases, with 13 bases left between them. CDR3 size: 13 residues. Germline loops: CDR1 DFQATT, CDR2 SNEGSKA (reference sequence). The CDR3 sequence: CSASDQGKYEQYF. CDR3 DNA: TGCAGTGCTAGTGACCAGGGGAAGTACGAGCAGTACTTC.

This sequence joins TRBV5-1 and TRBJ1-1; tentatively, D is TRBD1 (6 bases). Germline V CDR1 and CDR2: SGHRS, YFSETQ. The CDR3 is made up of 15 amino acids. Trimming removed 0 bases at V and 3 bases at J, with 12 bases between. The CDR3 sequence is CASSLGSRGYTEAFF. The CDR3 DNA reads as TGCGCCAGCAGCTTGGGCAGCAGGGGTTACACTGAAGCTTTCTTT.

This clone was observed a few times. This sequence joins TRBV11-2 and TRBJ2-1; D is possibly TRBD2 (5 bases). Germline values: CDR1 SGHAT, CDR2 FQNNGV. CDR3 length equals 13 residues. Between the trimmed V and J ends, which lost 1 base and 10 bases, there was a span of 11 bases. This CDR3 reads CASSLADSGEQFF. As DNA, the CDR3 is TGTGCCAGCAGCTTAGCAGATTCGGGGGAGCAGTTCTTC.

This clone appeared once. The chain recombines TRBV27 with TRBJ2-7; D gene uncertain. Trimming shortened V by 4 bases and J by 4 bases, and 14 bases separated the two germline ends. Germline V CDR1 and CDR2: MNHEY, SMNVEV (reference sequence). The CDR3 contains 14 residues. The CDR3 nucleotides read TGTGCCAGCAGTTCCCCCCTCTCTCCTTACGAGCAGTACGTC. Its translation: CASSSPLSPYEQYV.